A few counts support the clone carrying this T cell receptor beta chain. Its antigen is unknown. The data derive from a study of beta chain features in type 1 diabetes. Study context: Regarding age, gender and cell yields, patients proved similar to healthy donors. Overall study findings and caveats: Within each of all four CD4+ subsets, Type 1 diabetes patients had TCRB CDR3s that were moderately but significantly shorter.

Blood was collected once per donor into heparin, averaging about 116 mL. Germline V gene data show CDR1 as SQVTM and CDR2 as ANQGSEA. The CDR3 runs 14 residues. V was pared by 4 bases and J by 1 base, with 11 bases between. Sequencing targeted expressed TCRB transcripts, as all isolated RNA had been reverse transcribed. Only in-frame clones appear in the TCRdb table, and some are missing; sequencing was by immunoSEQ multiplex PCR. The table lists roughly 260,000 clones, approximately 11% of them singletons. Sequencing input: naive CD4+ T cells from blood. The chain employs TRBV29-1 and TRBJ1-3; D is unresolved. This TCR was sampled from a man aged 25 to 40 with type 1 diabetes. Here the CDR3 reads CSVVKAESGNTIYF. The CDR3 DNA is TGCAGCGTTGTTAAGGCGGAATCTGGAAACACCATATATTTT.